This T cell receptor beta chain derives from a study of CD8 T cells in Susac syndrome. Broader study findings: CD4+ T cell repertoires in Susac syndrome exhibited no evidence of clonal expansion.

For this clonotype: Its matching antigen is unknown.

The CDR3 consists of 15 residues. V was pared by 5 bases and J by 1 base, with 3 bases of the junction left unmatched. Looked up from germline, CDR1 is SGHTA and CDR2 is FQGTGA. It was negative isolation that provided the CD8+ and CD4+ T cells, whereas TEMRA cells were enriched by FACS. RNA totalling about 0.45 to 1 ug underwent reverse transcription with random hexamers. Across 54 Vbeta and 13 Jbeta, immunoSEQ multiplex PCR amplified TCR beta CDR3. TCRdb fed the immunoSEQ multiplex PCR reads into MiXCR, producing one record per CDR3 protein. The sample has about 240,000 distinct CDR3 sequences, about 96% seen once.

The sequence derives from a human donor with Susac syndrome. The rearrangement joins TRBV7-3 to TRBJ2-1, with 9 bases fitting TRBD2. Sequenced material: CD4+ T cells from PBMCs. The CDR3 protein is CASSPGLASYNEQFF. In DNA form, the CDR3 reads TGTGCCAGCAGCCCAGGACTAGCGTCCTACAATGAGCAGTTCTTC.